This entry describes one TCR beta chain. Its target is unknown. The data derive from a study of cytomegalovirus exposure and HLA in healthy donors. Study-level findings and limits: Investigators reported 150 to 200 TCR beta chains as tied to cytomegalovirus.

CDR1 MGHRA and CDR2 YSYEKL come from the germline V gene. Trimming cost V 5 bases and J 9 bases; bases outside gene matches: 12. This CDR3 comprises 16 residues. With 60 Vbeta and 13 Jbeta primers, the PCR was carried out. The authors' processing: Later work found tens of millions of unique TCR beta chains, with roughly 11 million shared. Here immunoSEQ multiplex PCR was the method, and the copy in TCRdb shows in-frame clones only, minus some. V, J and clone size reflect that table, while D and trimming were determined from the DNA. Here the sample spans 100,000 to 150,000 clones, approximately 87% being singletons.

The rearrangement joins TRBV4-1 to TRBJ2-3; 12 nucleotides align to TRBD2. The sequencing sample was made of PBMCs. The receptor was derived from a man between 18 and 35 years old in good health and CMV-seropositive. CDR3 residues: CASSIQPSGGALTQYF. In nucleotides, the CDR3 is TGCGCCAGCAGCATACAGCCTAGCGGGGGGGCCCTGACGCAGTATTTT.